The rows below give T cell receptor beta chains drawn from one sample of a study of OX40 agonist ivuxolimab in advanced cancers. Some clones are missing from TCRdb's copy, which holds only in-frame ones; the method was immunoSEQ multiplex PCR. The sample lists approximately 58,000 clones, about four fifths occurring once. The sequencing here drew on CD4+ or CD8+ T cells sorted from blood, taken in a trial of the OX40 agonist ivuxolimab. The receptors here all came from an adult with an advanced solid tumor such as melanoma, head and neck, liver or kidney cancer. Each CDR3 is given with its conserved first and last residue. A D gene is named only where the DNA matches it firmly. Clone size appears in some rows only: once, few, many, or a class for an expanded clone.

few	TRBV11-2	TRBD2	TRBJ2-3	CASSAGGSTDTQYF	TGTGCCAGCAGCGCCGGGGGGAGCACAGATACGCAGTATTTT
.	TRBV7-9	.	TRBJ2-3	CASSLGAGGTDTQYF	TGTGCCAGCAGCTTAGGGGCAGGGGGCACAGATACGCAGTATTTT
.	TRBV5-1	TRBD2	TRBJ2-1	CASSSSTSGRANEQFF	TGCGCCAGCAGCTCATCAACTAGCGGGAGGGCGAATGAGCAGTTCTTC
.	TRBV4-1	.	TRBJ1-2	CASSQVQTNYGYTF	TGCGCCAGCAGCCAAGTCCAAACTAACTATGGCTACACCTTC
.	TRBV7-9	.	TRBJ2-1	CASSYFNEQFF	TGTGCCAGCAGCTATTTCAATGAGCAGTTCTTC
few	TRBV6-5	.	TRBJ2-7	CASSYNVYRSLYF	TGTGCCAGCAGTTACAATGTATACAGGTCTCTGTACTTC
.	TRBV29-1	TRBD2	TRBJ2-1	CSVGSLADNEQFF	TGCAGCGTTGGGTCCCTAGCGGACAATGAGCAGTTCTTC
few	TRBV9	TRBD1	TRBJ2-5	CASSEGTGQETQYF	TGTGCCAGCAGCGAAGGGACAGGCCAAGAGACCCAGTACTTC
.	TRBV5-1	.	TRBJ2-1	CASSFAGPREQFF	TGCGCCAGCAGCTTTGCGGGCCCTCGGGAGCAGTTCTTC
few	TRBV18	.	TRBJ1-1	CASSPLESTEAFF	TGTGCCAGCTCACCATTAGAGAGCACTGAAGCTTTCTTT
.	TRBV28	.	TRBJ1-1	CASRPGGGQARQAFF	TGTGCCAGCAGGCCCGGCGGGGGTCAGGCAAGGCAGGCTTTCTTT
.	TRBV19	.	TRBJ2-7	CASSTLQEGREQYF	TGTGCCAGTAGTACCCTACAGGAGGGAAGGGAGCAGTACTTC
.	TRBV6-5	.	TRBJ2-3	CASGKRANTQYF	TGTGCCAGCGGAAAACGGGCAAATACGCAGTATTTT